The 29 T cell receptor beta chains below come from one sample, sequenced in a study of circulating CD8 cells and anti-PD-1 response in melanoma. Sorting of live CD3+CD8+TCRalphabeta+ cells by PD-1 and/or TIGIT gave four subsets. TCR libraries were prepared from around 15 ng of total RNA with the QIAseq Immune Repertoire TCR panel. One entry per CDR3 protein, called by TCRdb with MiXCR from the reads. The data show approximately 670 distinct CDR3 sequences, with about 7.7% seen just once and 10% to 15% held by the top ten. The sequences come from CD8+ T cells from PBMCs, collected at baseline or after one month of anti-PD-1 therapy (not recorded which). Every receptor here comes from a human donor with melanoma.

This clonotype is medium-sized. V gene TRBV11-2 combines with J gene TRBJ2-3; D remains ambiguous. The V gene lost 0 bases and the J gene lost 0 bases, with 1 base spanning the gap. The germline gives CDR1 SGHAT, CDR2 FQNNGV. CDR3 length: 13 amino acids. CDR3 DNA: TGTGCCAGCAGCTTAGACAGCACAGATACGCAGTATTTT. Protein product: CASSLDSTDTQYF.

This clonotype ranks as medium-sized. The J gene is TRBJ2-3, the V gene TRBV28, with TRBD2 matching 14 bases. Trimming removed 5 bases from V and 1 base from J; junction bases left unmatched: 8. Germline V CDR1 and CDR2: MDHEN, SYDVKM. The CDR3 loop spans 18 amino acids. The CDR3 region is CASSQTSGGAGGTDTQYF. The CDR3 region has the DNA TGTGCCAGCAGTCAGACTAGCGGGGGGGCTGGCGGCACAGATACGCAGTATTTT.

This clonotype is large. The CDR3 spells CASSELGALTGTYEQYF. DNA of the CDR3: TGTGCCAGCAGTGAATTAGGGGCTCTGACAGGAACTTACGAGCAGTACTTC. The chain employs TRBV25-1 and TRBJ2-7, with D perhaps TRBD1 (6 bases). V was pared by 1 base and J by 4 bases, with 20 bases between. Germline CDR1 MGHDK, CDR2 SYGVNS. The CDR3 spans 17 residues.

By proportion, this clonotype is large. J is TRBJ2-7 and V is TRBV27; TRBD1 or TRBD2 may be the D gene (5 bases each). Trimming took 4 bases from V and 2 from J, leaving 12 bases between them. The length of the CDR3 is 14 residues. Germline loops: CDR1 MNHEY, CDR2 SMNVEV (reference sequence). CDR3 region: CASSSRDGTYEQYF. The CDR3 nucleotides read TGTGCCAGCAGTTCGAGGGACGGTACCTACGAGCAGTACTTC.

This clonotype appeared a few times. This chain uses TRBV19 with TRBJ2-7; TRBD2 might be the D (5 bases). Looked up from germline, CDR1 is LNHDA and CDR2 is SQIVND (reference sequence). There are 16 residues in the CDR3. V dropped 7 bases and J dropped 2 bases, with 21 bases sitting between them. CDR3 DNA sequence: TGTGCCAGTAACATCCCCGAAACAGCGGCAACCTACGAGCAGTACTTC. Encoded protein: CASNIPETAATYEQYF.

This clonotype is deemed large. This chain uses TRBV28 with TRBJ2-7; tentative D call: TRBD1 (5 bases). Germline CDR1 and CDR2: MDHEN and SYDVKM. V was cut by 5 bases and J by 0 bases, with 17 bases left in between. This CDR3 spans 16 amino acids. This chain's CDR3 is CASSPPSGPLSYEQYF. CDR3 sequence (DNA): TGTGCCAGCAGTCCCCCGTCAGGGCCCCTCTCCTACGAGCAGTACTTC. Drawing the rest from reference TRBV28 and TRBJ2-7, the complete variable domain is DVKVTQSSRYLVKRTGEKVFLECVQDMDHENMFWYRQDPGLGLRLIYFSYDVKMKEKGDIPEGYSVSREKKERFSLILESASTNQTSMYLCASSPPSGPLSYEQYFGPGTRLTVT.

This chain links TRBV19 with TRBJ2-2, with D unclear. Trimming left V 3 bases short and J 6 bases short, with 8 bases between. The CDR3 spans 13 residues. The V gene's germline CDR1 is LNHDA and CDR2 SQIVND (reference sequence). The CDR3 loop is CASSIRAPGELFF. CDR3 DNA: TGTGCCAGTAGTATTCGAGCTCCCGGGGAGCTGTTTTTT.

By sample share, this clonotype is large. The chain joins TRBV19 to TRBJ2-2; D not resolved. The CDR3 is made up of 15 amino acids. Germline loops: CDR1 LNHDA, CDR2 SQIVND (reference sequence). V lost 5 bases to trimming and J lost 3 bases, with 13 bases between them. CDR3 protein: CASSEQIKYTGELFF. CDR3 nucleotide sequence: TGTGCCAGTAGTGAACAAATTAAGTACACCGGGGAGCTGTTTTTT.

This clonotype ranks as large. The chain links TRBV27 to TRBJ2-3; the D is unclear. This CDR3 contains 14 residues. CDR1 and CDR2 from the germline V gene are MNHEY and SMNVEV (reference sequence). V gave up 3 bases and J gave up 3 bases, with 10 bases separating them. CDR3 residues: CASSFSPRTDTQYF. DNA of the CDR3: TGTGCCAGCAGTTTTAGCCCCCGTACAGATACGCAGTATTTT.

Within the sample, this clonotype is large. The genes are TRBV19 and TRBJ2-1; D ambiguous. V lost 6 bases and J 0 bases, leaving 12 bases between the germline ends. CDR3 length: 15 amino acids. Per germline, CDR1 LNHDA and CDR2 SQIVND (reference sequence). The CDR3 DNA is TGTGCCAGTAGAATCGACCCGAGCTCCTACAATGAGCAGTTCTTC. This gives the protein CASRIDPSSYNEQFF. The full variable domain, rest sourced from reference TRBV19 and TRBJ2-1, is DGGITQSPKYLFRKEGQNVTLSCEQNLNHDAMYWYRQDPGQGLRLIYYSQIVNDFQKGDIAEGYSVSREKKESFPLTVTSAQKNPTAFYLCASRIDPSSYNEQFFGPGTRLTVL.

By share, this clonotype counts as medium-sized. The rearrangement joins TRBV19 to TRBJ1-1, with a weak D call TRBD1 (5 bases). Germline loops: CDR1 LNHDA, CDR2 SQIVND (reference sequence). The V gene lost 5 bases and the J gene lost 1 base, with 11 bases spanning the gap. The length of the CDR3 is 14 residues. CDR3 region: CASSPRTRNTEAFF. The CDR3, as DNA: TGTGCCAGTAGTCCGAGGACAAGGAACACTGAAGCTTTCTTT. The whole variable domain, remainder taken from reference TRBV19 and TRBJ1-1, is DGGITQSPKYLFRKEGQNVTLSCEQNLNHDAMYWYRQDPGQGLRLIYYSQIVNDFQKGDIAEGYSVSREKKESFPLTVTSAQKNPTAFYLCASSPRTRNTEAFFGQGTRLTVV.

As for this clonotype: At one end, the junction sequence differs from germline, possibly due to a read error. The chain uses TRBV30 and TRBJ2-3, with 8 bases that match TRBD2. CDR1 and CDR2 (germline): GTSNPN, SVGIG (reference sequence). This CDR3 spans 15 amino acids. CDR3 loop: CAWNRGGGPTDTQYF. In nucleotides, the CDR3 is TGCGCCTGGAATAGGGGCGGGGGGCCCACAGATACGCAGTATTTT.

This clonotype was detected only a few times. V usage is TRBV19 and J usage is TRBJ1-2; D perhaps matches TRBD1 (6 bases). V shed 9 bases and J shed 6 bases, with 23 bases lying between them. Germline assignment: CDR1 LNHDA and CDR2 SQIVND (reference sequence). There are 15 residues in the CDR3. CDR3 nucleotides: TGTGCCAGCAGCAAGGGCGGGGGGCTAGACGATGGCTACACCTTC. It translates to CASSKGGGLDDGYTF.

In its sample, this clonotype is large. DNA of the CDR3: TGTGCCAGTAGTGGGGCAGGGAACACTGAAGCTTTCTTT. It is translated as CASSGAGNTEAFF. The chain employs TRBV19 and TRBJ1-1, with TRBD1 as a possible D gene (5 bases). In germline, CDR1 is LNHDA, CDR2 SQIVND (reference sequence). V was clipped by 5 bases and J by 1 base, with 8 bases between them. The CDR3 has 13 residues.

By share, this clonotype counts as large. The gene calls are TRBV12-5 and TRBJ2-2; 12 nucleotides match TRBD2. Trimming at V came to 6 bases and at J to 2 bases, leaving 4 bases not matched to a gene. The CDR3 has 16 amino acids. Germline assignment: CDR1 LGHNT and CDR2 FRNRAP. This CDR3 is CASGTLAGGNTGELFF. The CDR3, as DNA: TGTGCTAGTGGGACACTAGCGGGGGGCAACACCGGGGAGCTGTTTTTT.

In this sample, this clonotype is large. This chain connects TRBV2 to TRBJ2-3, with D unclear. The CDR3 runs to 16 residues. V was trimmed by 3 bases and J by 2 bases, leaving 15 bases between them. Germline loops: CDR1 SNHLY, CDR2 FYNNEI. CDR3 DNA: TGTGCCAGCAGTGACCGGGCCGGCTCTCTCACAGATACGCAGTATTTT. This sequence encodes CASSDRAGSLTDTQYF.

The chain has TRBV4-1 and TRBJ2-7, with D possibly matching TRBD1 (5 bases). The CDR3 consists of 15 residues. CDR1 is MGHRA, CDR2 YSYEKL, per germline. The V gene lost 0 bases and the J gene lost 7 bases, with 16 bases spanning the gap. CDR3: CASSQDKGQGGEQYF. The CDR3 DNA follows: TGCGCCAGCAGCCAAGATAAGGGCCAGGGTGGAGAGCAGTACTTC.

V gene TRBV19 combines with J gene TRBJ1-2, with D uncertain. The ends were cut back, 5 bases at V and 7 bases at J, with 11 bases in the middle. Per germline, CDR1 LNHDA and CDR2 SQIVND (reference sequence). The CDR3 spans 12 residues. The CDR3 region has the DNA TGTGCCAGTAGTCAACCCCCCGGTGGCTACACCTTC. This sequence encodes CASSQPPGGYTF.

This clonotype is categorized as large (0.1 to 1%). J is TRBJ2-5 and V is TRBV7-8; D is uncertain. The CDR3 runs 14 residues. Germline-derived CDR1 and CDR2 are SGHVS and FQNEAQ. The ends were cut back, 1 base at V and 1 base at J, with 7 bases in the middle. CDR3 sequence: CASSLGTGQETQYF. CDR3 nucleotides: TGTGCCAGCAGCTTAGGTACCGGCCAAGAGACCCAGTACTTC.

This clonotype was picked up one time. A much bigger clone sits one base away, suggesting this may be a read error. The V and J genes are TRBV28 and TRBJ2-7; possible D gene TRBD2, 5 bases. The CDR3 consists of 12 residues. The germline V gene encodes CDR1 MDHEN and CDR2 SYDVKM. The CDR3 DNA is TGTGCCTGCAGTTTAGCGACCTACGAGCAGTACTTC. Translating it yields CACSLATYEQYF.

By share of the sample, this clonotype is large. The rearrangement joins TRBV5-6 to TRBJ1-1; possible D gene TRBD1, 6 bases. Per germline, CDR1 SGHDT and CDR2 YYEEEE. V lost 0 bases and J 1 base, leaving 19 bases between the germline ends. The CDR3 extends over 18 amino acids. CDR3 region: CASSLEQGPLLSNTEAFF. Written as DNA, the CDR3 is TGTGCCAGCAGCTTGGAACAGGGTCCCCTTTTGTCGAACACTGAAGCTTTCTTT.

By share, this clonotype counts as medium-sized (0.01 to 0.1%). The rearrangement joins TRBV18 to TRBJ2-3; D is possibly TRBD1 (5 bases). Per germline, CDR1 KGHSH and CDR2 LQKENI. The CDR3 spans 14 residues. V was clipped by 0 bases and J by 4 bases, with 8 bases between them. CDR3 coding DNA: TGTGCCAGCTCACCACCTACAGGCCCAGATACGCAGTATTTT. It is translated as CASSPPTGPDTQYF.

The V gene is TRBV5-5, the J gene TRBJ1-5; perhaps TRBD1 as D (5 bases). V lost 1 base to trimming and J lost 5 bases, with 19 bases between them. The CDR3 totals 17 residues. Germline CDR1 and CDR2: SGHKS and YYEKEE (reference sequence). CDR3 in amino acids: CASSLSPPGKSDQPQHF. The CDR3 DNA is TGTGCCAGCAGCTTGAGCCCCCCAGGGAAGTCGGATCAGCCCCAGCATTTT.

In its sample, this clonotype ranks as large. The CDR3 sequence is CASSQDKDQGGEQYF. Written as DNA, the CDR3 is TGCGCCAGCAGCCAAGATAAGGACCAGGGTGGAGAGCAGTACTTC. The gene calls are TRBV4-1 and TRBJ2-7, with D maybe TRBD1 (5 bases). Per germline, CDR1 MGHRA and CDR2 YSYEKL. Trimming took 0 bases from V and 7 from J, leaving 16 bases between them. The CDR3 sequence is 15 residues long.

The chain has TRBV5-6 and TRBJ2-3; 7 bases match TRBD2. The germline V gene encodes CDR1 SGHDT and CDR2 YYEEEE. There are 15 residues in the CDR3. Trimming cost V 5 bases and J 2 bases; bases outside gene matches: 8. The DNA of the CDR3 is TGTGCCAGCAGAATGAAAGCGGGAATCACAGATACGCAGTATTTT. Translating gives CASRMKAGITDTQYF.

This clonotype is large by share. The chain couples TRBV19 to TRBJ2-6; weak D call: TRBD2 (5 bases). CDR3 length: 16 amino acids. Germline V gene data show CDR1 as LNHDA and CDR2 as SQIVND (reference sequence). The V gene lost 6 bases and the J gene lost 1 base, with 13 bases spanning the gap. The CDR3 DNA sequence: TGTGCCAGTAGGGACTTATTGACGTCTGGGGCCAACGTCCTGACTTTC. Translated, it gives CASRDLLTSGANVLTF.

This clonotype counts as large. The chain joins TRBV28 to TRBJ2-2, with 7 bases fitting TRBD1. The CDR3 length is 21 residues. Germline-derived CDR1 and CDR2 are MDHEN and SYDVKM. Trimming cost V 3 bases and J 6 bases; bases outside gene matches: 25. CDR3 in DNA: TGTGCCAGCAGTTTTGTCTTCACCACAACAATCCGGATAACAGGGGCCGGGGAGCTGTTTTTT. Amino acid sequence: CASSFVFTTTIRITGAGELFF.

By share, this clonotype counts as large. One junction end disagrees with the germline gene, perhaps due to a read error. The chain links TRBV29-1 to TRBJ2-4; 8 bases fit TRBD1. The CDR3 length is 12 residues. Germline-derived CDR1 and CDR2 are SQVTM and ANQGSEA. The CDR3 protein is CSVGGQGDIQYF. DNA for the CDR3: TGCAGTGTTGGAGGACAGGGAGACATTCAGTACTTC.

By its share, this clonotype is large (0.1 to 1%). CDR3 region: CASGTSGYEQYF. In nucleotides, the CDR3 is TGTGCCAGCGGGACTAGCGGCTACGAGCAGTACTTC. This rearrangement joins TRBV25-1 to TRBJ2-7; TRBD2 matches at 11 bases. The J segment lost 3 bases and the V segment lost 8 bases, leaving 0 bases of the junction unmatched. Germline CDR1 and CDR2: MGHDK and SYGVNS. The CDR3 has 12 residues.